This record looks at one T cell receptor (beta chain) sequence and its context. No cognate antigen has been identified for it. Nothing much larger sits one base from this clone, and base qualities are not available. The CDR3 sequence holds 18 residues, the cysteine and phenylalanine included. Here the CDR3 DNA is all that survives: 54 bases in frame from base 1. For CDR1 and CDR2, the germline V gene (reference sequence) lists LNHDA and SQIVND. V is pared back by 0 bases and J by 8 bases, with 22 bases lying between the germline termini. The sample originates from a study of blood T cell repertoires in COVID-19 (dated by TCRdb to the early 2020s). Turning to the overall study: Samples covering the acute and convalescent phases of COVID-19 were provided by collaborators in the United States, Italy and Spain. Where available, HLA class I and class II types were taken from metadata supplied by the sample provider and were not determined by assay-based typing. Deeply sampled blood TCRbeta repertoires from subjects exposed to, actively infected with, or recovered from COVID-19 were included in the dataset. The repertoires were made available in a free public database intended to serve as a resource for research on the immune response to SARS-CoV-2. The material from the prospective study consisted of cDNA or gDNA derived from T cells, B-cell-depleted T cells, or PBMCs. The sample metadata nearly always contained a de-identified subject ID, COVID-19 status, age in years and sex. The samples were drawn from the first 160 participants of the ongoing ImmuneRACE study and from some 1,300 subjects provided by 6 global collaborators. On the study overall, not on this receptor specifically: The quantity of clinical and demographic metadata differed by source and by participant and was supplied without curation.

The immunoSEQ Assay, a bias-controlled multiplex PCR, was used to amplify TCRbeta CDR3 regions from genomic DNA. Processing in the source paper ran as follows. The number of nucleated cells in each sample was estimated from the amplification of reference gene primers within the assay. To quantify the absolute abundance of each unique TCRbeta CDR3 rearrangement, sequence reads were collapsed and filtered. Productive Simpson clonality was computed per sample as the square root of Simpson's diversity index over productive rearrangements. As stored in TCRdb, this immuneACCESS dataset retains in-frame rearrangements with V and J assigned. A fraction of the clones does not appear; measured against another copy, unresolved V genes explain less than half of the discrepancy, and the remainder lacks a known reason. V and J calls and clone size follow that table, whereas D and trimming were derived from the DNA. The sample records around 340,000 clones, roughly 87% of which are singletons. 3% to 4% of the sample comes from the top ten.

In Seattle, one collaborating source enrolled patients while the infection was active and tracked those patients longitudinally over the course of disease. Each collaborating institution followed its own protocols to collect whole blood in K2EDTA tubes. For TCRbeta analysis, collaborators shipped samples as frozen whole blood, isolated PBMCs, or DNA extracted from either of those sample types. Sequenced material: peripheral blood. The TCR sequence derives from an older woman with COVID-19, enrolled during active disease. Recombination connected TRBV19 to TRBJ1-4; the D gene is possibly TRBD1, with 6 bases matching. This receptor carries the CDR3 CASSIDGTSGHKKEKLFF. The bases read TGTGCCAGTAGTATAGACGGGACATCGGGGCACAAAAAGGAAAAACTGTTTTTT.